This entry describes one TCR beta chain. The data stem from a study of blood T cell repertoires in COVID-19. Study overall: Sites across the United States, Italy and Spain contributed samples from acute and convalescent COVID-19. PBMCs, B-cell-depleted T cells, or T cells provided the cDNA or gDNA that made up the material.

Original processing notes: Quantification of nucleated cells was approximated via reference gene primer amplification. Method: immunoSEQ multiplex PCR; TCRdb's copy keeps in-frame clones and lacks some. Clonal size and the V and J genes are those of that table, whereas D and trimming came from the DNA. This sample has tens of thousands of clones, with approximately 85% found just once. V was pared by 5 bases and J by 6 bases, with 7 bases between. Germline V CDR1 and CDR2: MDHEN, SYDVKM. The length of the CDR3 is 11 residues. The sample taken for sequencing was peripheral blood. This rearrangement joins TRBV28 to TRBJ1-1; D uncertain. The clonotype comes from an elderly woman with acute or convalescent COVID-19. CDR3 protein: CASSGQAEAFF. CDR3 in DNA: TGTGCCAGCAGTGGTCAGGCTGAAGCTTTCTTT. The whole variable domain, filled in from reference TRBV28 and TRBJ1-1, reads DVKVTQSSRYLVKRTGEKVFLECVQDMDHENMFWYRQDPGLGLRLIYFSYDVKMKEKGDIPEGYSVSREKKERFSLILESASTNQTSMYLCASSGQAEAFFGQGTRLTVV.